The source of this T cell receptor (beta chain) is a study of blood T cell repertoires in COVID-19. Measured with immunoSEQ multiplex PCR; TCRdb has only the in-frame clones, and not every one. The table includes approximately 310,000 clones, more than 75% detected once. The CDR3 extends over 13 amino acids. V dropped 5 bases and J dropped 6 bases, with 13 bases sitting between them. The chain couples TRBV12-3 or TRBV12-4 to TRBJ1-1; D may be TRBD1 (6 bases). The receptor was derived from a man between 45 and 60 years old with active or convalescent COVID-19. What was sequenced was peripheral blood. Written as DNA, the CDR3 is TGTGCCAGCAGTCTTTTTCCAGGGGCTGAAGCTTTCTTT. Translation gives CASSLFPGAEAFF.